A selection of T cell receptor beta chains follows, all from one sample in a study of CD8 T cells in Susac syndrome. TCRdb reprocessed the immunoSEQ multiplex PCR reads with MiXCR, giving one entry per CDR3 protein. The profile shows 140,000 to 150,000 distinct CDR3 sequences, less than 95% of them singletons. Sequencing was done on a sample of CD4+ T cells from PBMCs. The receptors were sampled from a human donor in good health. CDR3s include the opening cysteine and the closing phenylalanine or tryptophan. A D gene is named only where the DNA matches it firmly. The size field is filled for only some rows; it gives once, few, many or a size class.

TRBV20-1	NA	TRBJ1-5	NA	CSARSPEFNQPQHF	TGCAGTGCTAGAAGCCCCGAGTTCAATCAGCCCCAGCATTTT
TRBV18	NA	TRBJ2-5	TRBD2	CASSPETSGETQYF	TGTGCCAGCTCACCTGAGACTAGCGGGGAGACCCAGTACTTC
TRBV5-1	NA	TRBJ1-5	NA	CASSLGTGTAQPQHF	TGCGCCAGCAGCTTAGGTACAGGAACCGCTCAGCCCCAGCATTTT
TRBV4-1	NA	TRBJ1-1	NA	CASSQDIGAGAFF	TGCGCCAGCAGCCAAGATATCGGGGCTGGAGCTTTCTTT
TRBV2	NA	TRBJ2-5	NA	CASSSSQETQYF	TGTGCCAGCAGTAGTTCCCAAGAGACCCAGTACTTC
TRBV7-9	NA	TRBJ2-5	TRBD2	CAGILAGVEETQYF	TGTGCCGGAATACTAGCGGGAGTAGAGGAGACCCAGTACTTC
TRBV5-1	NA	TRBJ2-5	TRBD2	CASSLRASGQETQYF	TGCGCCAGCAGCTTGAGGGCTAGCGGACAAGAGACCCAGTACTTC
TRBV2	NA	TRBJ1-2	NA	CASSDDQGSGYTF	TGTGCCAGCAGTGATGATCAGGGCAGTGGCTACACCTTC
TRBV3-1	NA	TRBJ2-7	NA	CASSQEGGASYEQYF	TGTGCCAGCAGCCAAGAAGGAGGGGCCTCCTACGAGCAGTACTTC
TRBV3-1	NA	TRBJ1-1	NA	CASSQDVRRGRRHTEAFF	TGTGCCAGCAGCCAAGATGTTCGGAGAGGCCGCAGGCACACTGAAGCTTTCTTT
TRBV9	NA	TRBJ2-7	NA	CASSVGLDPSSYEQYF	TGTGCCAGCAGCGTAGGATTGGACCCAAGCTCCTACGAGCAGTACTTC
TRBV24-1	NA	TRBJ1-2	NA	CATSDPRGTNYGYTF	TGTGCCACCAGTGACCCAAGGGGTACTAACTATGGCTACACCTTC
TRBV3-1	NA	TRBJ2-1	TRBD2	CASSQGAGEQFF	TGTGCCAGCAGCCAAGGAGCGGGGGAGCAGTTCTTC
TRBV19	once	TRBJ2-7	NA	CASSKTISDYEQYF	TGTGCCAGTAGTAAAACCATCTCGGACTACGAGCAGTACTTC
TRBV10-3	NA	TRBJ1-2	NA	CAISDSRNYGYTF	TGTGCCATCAGCGACTCGAGAAACTATGGCTACACCTTC
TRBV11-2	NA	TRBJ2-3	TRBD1	CASTPGQTTDTQYF	TGTGCCAGCACCCCGGGACAGACAACAGATACGCAGTATTTT
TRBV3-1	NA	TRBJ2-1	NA	CASSRGSNEQFF	TGTGCCAGCAGCCGTGGTAGCAATGAGCAGTTCTTC
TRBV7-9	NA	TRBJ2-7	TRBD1	CASSTRQGGVEQYF	TGTGCCAGCAGCACCCGACAGGGTGGGGTGGAGCAGTACTTC
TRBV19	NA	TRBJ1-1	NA	CPLQGPVNTEAFF	TGTCCTCTACAGGGCCCCGTGAACACTGAAGCTTTCTTT
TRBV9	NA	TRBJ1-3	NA	CASSVGQVGNTIYF	TGTGCCAGCAGCGTAGGACAGGTCGGAAACACCATATATTTT
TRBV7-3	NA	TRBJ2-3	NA	CASSARGVRTDTQYF	TGTGCCAGCAGCGCCAGGGGCGTCCGCACAGATACGCAGTATTTT
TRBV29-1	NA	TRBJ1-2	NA	CSDSPGPGGYTF	TGCAGCGACTCACCGGGGCCTGGGGGCTACACCTTC
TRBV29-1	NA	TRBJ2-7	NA	CSVAPTWGVKSYEQYF	TGCAGCGTCGCACCTACATGGGGCGTAAAGTCCTACGAGCAGTACTTC
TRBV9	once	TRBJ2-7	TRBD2	CASSVGELAGGSQYF	TGTGCCAGCAGCGTAGGAGAATTAGCGGGCGGATCGCAGTACTTC
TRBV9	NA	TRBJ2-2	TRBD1	CASSADRVPGELFF	TGTGCCAGCAGCGCCGACAGGGTCCCCGGGGAGCTGTTTTTT
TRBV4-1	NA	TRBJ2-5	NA	CASSQVNREKETQYF	TGCGCCAGCAGCCAAGTCAACAGGGAAAAAGAGACCCAGTACTTC
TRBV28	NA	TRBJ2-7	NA	CASSSQGGLSYEQYF	TGTGCCAGCAGTTCCCAGGGGGGCCTATCTTACGAGCAGTACTTC
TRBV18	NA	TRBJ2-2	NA	CASSPTMGTGELFF	TGTGCCAGCTCACCAACAATGGGGACCGGGGAGCTGTTTTTT